This T cell receptor (beta chain) originates from a study of T-cell memory formation after mild COVID-19. Across the study: TCR clustering was largely donor specific.

This clonotype was seen a few times. Antigen unknown. Regarding the study as a whole: Mostly located in CM and EM were contracting CD4+ clones, with contracting CD8+ clones located in EMRA. Among clones contracting day 15 to 85, CD4/CD8 was balanced, whereas later expanders leaned CD4+.

TCR alpha and TCR beta cDNA libraries carrying sample barcodes and UMIs came from 5'RACE with constant-segment primers. One entry per CDR3 protein, called by TCRdb with MiXCR from the 5' RACE reads. This sample has about 350,000 distinct CDR3 sequences, with roughly 19% found just once. V shed 5 bases, J shed 5 bases, and the junction held 7 bases outside the gene matches. The CDR3 has 14 amino acids. CDR1 and CDR2 (germline): MNHEY, SMNVEV (reference sequence). The clonotype originates from a man between 18 and 29 years old who had mild COVID-19 (a few samples of this study predate the infection). Cell type and time point are not known. V usage is TRBV27 and J usage is TRBJ1-1; 8 bases fit TRBD1. Sequencing input: PBMCs or a T cell subset sorted from them (not recorded which). Here the CDR3 reads CASSPDRGKTEAFF. As DNA, the CDR3 is TGTGCCAGCAGTCCTGACAGGGGTAAAACTGAAGCTTTCTTT.